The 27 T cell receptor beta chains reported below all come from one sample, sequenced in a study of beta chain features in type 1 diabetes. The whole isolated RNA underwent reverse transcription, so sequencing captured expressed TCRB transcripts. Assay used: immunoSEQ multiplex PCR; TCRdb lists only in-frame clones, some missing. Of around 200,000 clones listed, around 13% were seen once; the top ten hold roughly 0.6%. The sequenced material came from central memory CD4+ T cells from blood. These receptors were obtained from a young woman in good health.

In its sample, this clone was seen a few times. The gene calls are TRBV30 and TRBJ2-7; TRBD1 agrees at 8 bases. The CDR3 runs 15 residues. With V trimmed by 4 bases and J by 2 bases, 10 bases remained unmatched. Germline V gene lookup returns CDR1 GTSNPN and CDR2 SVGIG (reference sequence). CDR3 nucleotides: TGTGCCTGGACCAGGGGGCCCGAGCCCACCTACGAGCAGTACTTC. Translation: CAWTRGPEPTYEQYF.

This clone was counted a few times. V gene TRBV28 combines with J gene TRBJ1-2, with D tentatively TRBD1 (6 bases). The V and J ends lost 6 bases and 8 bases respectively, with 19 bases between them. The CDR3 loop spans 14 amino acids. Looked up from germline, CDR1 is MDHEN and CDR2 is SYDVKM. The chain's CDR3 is CASRATDQGQGYTF. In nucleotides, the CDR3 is TGTGCCAGCAGGGCCACCGACCAGGGGCAGGGCTACACCTTC.

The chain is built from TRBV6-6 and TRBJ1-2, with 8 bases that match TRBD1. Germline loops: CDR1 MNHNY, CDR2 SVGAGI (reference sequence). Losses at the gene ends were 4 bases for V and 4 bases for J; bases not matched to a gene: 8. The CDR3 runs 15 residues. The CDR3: CASSSHRGKGYGYTF. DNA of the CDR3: TGTGCCAGCAGTTCCCACAGGGGGAAGGGCTATGGCTACACCTTC.

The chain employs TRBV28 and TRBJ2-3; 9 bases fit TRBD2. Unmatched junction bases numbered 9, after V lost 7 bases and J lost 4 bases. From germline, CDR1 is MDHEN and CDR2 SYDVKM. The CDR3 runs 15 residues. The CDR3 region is CASKGGRAEADTQYF. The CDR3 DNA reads TGTGCCAGCAAAGGCGGGAGGGCCGAAGCAGATACGCAGTATTTT.

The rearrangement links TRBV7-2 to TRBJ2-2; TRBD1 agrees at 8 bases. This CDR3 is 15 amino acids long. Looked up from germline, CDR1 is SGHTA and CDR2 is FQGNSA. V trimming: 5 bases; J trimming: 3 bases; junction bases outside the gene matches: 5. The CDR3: CASSPRQGHTGELFF. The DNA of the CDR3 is TGTGCCAGCAGCCCTCGACAGGGGCACACCGGGGAGCTGTTTTTT.

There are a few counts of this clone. Here the CDR3 DNA reads TGTGCCAGCAGCTACAACCGACAGGGGGGTGTATATTTT. The encoded protein is CASSYNRQGGVYF. This chain joins TRBV7-2 and TRBJ1-3, with 9 bases matching TRBD1. This CDR3 is built from 13 residues. Germline V gene data show CDR1 as SGHTA and CDR2 as FQGNSA. V shed 4 bases and J 14 bases; nucleotides not matched to a gene: 9.

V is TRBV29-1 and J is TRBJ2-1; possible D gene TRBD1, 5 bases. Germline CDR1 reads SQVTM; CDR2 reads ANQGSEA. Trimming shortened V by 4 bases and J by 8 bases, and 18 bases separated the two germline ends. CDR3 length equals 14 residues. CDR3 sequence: CSVVILRKTDEQFF. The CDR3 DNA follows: TGCAGCGTTGTAATCCTGCGGAAGACAGATGAGCAGTTCTTC.

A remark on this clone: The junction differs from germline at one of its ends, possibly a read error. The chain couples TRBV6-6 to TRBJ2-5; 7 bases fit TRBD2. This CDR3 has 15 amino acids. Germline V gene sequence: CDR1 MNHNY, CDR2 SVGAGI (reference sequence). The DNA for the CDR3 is TGTGCCATCAGTGATGTGGGCGGGAGCCGGGAGACCCAGTACTTC. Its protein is CAISDVGGSRETQYF.

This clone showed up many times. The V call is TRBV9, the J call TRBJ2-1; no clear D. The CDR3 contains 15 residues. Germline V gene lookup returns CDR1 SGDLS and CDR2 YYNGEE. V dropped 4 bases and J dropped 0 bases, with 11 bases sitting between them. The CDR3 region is CASSPITSSYNEQFF. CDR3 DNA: TGTGCCAGCAGCCCAATAACAAGCTCCTACAATGAGCAGTTCTTC.

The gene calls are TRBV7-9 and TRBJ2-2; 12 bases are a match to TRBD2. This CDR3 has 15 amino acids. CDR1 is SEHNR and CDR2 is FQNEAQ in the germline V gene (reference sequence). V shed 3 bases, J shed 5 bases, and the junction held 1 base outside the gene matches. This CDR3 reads CASSFTSGRTGELFF. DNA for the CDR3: TGTGCCAGCAGCTTTACTAGCGGGAGGACCGGGGAGCTGTTTTTT.

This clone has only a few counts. The CDR3 sequence: CATSSSPHSEKLFF. The DNA for the CDR3 is TGTGCCACCAGCTCAAGTCCCCACTCTGAAAAACTGTTTTTT. The V call is TRBV15, the J call TRBJ1-4; D is uncertain. The germline V and J ends were trimmed by 5 bases and 7 bases, with 14 bases remaining between them. The CDR3 consists of 14 residues. Germline V CDR1 and CDR2: LNHNV, YYDKDF (reference sequence).

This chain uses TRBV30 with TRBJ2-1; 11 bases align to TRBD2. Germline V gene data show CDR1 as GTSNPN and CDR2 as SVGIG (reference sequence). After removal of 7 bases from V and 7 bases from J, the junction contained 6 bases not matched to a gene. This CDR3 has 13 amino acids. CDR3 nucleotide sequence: TGTGCCTCCGCTAGCGGGAGGATGAATGAGCAGTTCTTC. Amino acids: CASASGRMNEQFF.

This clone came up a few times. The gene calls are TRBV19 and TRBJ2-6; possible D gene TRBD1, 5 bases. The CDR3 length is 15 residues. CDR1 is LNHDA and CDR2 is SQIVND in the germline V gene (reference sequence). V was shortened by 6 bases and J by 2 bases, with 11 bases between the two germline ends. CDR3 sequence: CASSQTATGANVLTF. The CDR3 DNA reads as TGTGCCAGTAGCCAGACAGCTACTGGGGCCAACGTCCTGACTTTC.

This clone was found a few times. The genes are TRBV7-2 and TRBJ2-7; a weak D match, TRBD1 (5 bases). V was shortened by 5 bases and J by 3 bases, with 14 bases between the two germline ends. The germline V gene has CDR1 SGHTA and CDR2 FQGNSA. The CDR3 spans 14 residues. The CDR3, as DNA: TGTGCCAGCAGCCCTAGTGGGGCAAACTACGAGCAGTACTTC. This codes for CASSPSGANYEQYF.

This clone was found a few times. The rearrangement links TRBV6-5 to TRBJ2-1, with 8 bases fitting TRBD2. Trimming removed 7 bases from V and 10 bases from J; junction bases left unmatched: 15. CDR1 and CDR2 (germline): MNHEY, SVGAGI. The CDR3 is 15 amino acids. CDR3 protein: CASKVLAASRTEQFF. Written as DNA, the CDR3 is TGTGCCAGCAAAGTACTAGCGGCCTCTCGCACGGAGCAGTTCTTC.

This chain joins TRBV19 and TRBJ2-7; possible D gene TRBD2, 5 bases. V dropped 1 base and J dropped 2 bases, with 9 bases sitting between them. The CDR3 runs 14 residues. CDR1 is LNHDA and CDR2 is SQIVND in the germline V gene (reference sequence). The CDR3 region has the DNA TGTGCCAGTAGTATAGGAGGGTCAACCTACGAGCAGTACTTC. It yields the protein CASSIGGSTYEQYF. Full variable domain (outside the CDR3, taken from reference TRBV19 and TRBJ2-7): DGGITQSPKYLFRKEGQNVTLSCEQNLNHDAMYWYRQDPGQGLRLIYYSQIVNDFQKGDIAEGYSVSREKKESFPLTVTSAQKNPTAFYLCASSIGGSTYEQYFGPGTRLTVT.

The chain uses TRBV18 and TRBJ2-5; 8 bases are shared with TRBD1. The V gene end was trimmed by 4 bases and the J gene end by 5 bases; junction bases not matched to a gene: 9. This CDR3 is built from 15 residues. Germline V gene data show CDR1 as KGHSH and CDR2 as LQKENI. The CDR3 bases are TGTGCCAGCTCACGGCTAGACAGGGGTGGCGAGACCCAGTACTTC. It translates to CASSRLDRGGETQYF.

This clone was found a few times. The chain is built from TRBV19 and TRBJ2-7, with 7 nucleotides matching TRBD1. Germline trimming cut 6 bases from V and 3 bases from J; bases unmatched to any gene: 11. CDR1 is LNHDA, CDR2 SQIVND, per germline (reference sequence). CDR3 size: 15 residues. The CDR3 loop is CASRPGGRGIYEQYF. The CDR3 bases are TGTGCCAGTAGACCAGGGGGACGGGGAATCTACGAGCAGTACTTC.

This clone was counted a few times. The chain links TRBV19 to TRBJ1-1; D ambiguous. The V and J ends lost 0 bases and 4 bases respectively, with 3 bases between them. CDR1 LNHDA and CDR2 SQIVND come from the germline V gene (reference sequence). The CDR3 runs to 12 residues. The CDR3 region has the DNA TGTGCCAGTAGTATAGATCGCACTGAAGCTTTCTTT. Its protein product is CASSIDRTEAFF.

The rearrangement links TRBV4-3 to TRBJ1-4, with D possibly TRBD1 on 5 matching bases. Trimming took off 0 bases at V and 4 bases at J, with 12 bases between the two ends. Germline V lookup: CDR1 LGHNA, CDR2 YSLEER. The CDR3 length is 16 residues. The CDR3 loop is CASSQEFRGINEKLFF. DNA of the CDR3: TGCGCCAGCAGCCAAGAATTCCGGGGGATTAATGAAAAACTGTTTTTT.

CDR3 DNA: TGTGCCAGCAGCGGGGGTAGCGGGCCTAACACCGGGGAGCTGTTTTTT. Translated, it gives CASSGGSGPNTGELFF. This rearrangement joins TRBV9 to TRBJ2-2, with TRBD2 identical over 7 bases. This CDR3 has 16 amino acids. Germline lookup yields CDR1 SGDLS and CDR2 YYNGEE. The ends lost 3 bases at V and 2 bases at J; junction bases unmatched: 7.

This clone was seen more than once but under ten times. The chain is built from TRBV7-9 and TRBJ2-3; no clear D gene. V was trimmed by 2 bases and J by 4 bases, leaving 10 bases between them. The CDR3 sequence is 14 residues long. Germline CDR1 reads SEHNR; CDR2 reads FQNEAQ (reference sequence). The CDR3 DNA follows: TGTGCCAGCAGCTTAAGTACAAGCGCAGATACGCAGTATTTT. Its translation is CASSLSTSADTQYF.

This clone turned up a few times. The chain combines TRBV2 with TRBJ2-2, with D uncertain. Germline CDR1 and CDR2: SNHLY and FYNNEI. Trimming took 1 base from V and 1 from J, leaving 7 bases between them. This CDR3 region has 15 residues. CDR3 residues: CASSEDWLNTGELFF. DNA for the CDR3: TGTGCCAGCAGTGAAGATTGGCTGAACACCGGGGAGCTGTTTTTT.

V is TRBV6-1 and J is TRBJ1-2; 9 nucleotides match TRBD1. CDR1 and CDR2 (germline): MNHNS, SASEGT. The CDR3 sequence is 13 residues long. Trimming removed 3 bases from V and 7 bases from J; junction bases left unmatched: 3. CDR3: CASSEGQGRGYTF. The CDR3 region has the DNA TGTGCCAGCAGTGAGGGACAGGGCCGTGGCTACACCTTC.

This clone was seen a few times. In nucleotides, the CDR3 is TGTGCCTGGTGTCGGTTGCGGGCAGATACGCAGTATTTT. It encodes CAWCRLRADTQYF. The chain employs TRBV30 and TRBJ2-3, with TRBD2 as a possible D gene (5 bases). Germline CDR1 GTSNPN, CDR2 SVGIG (reference sequence). This CDR3 comprises 13 residues. V was shortened by 5 bases and J by 4 bases, with 13 bases between the two germline ends.

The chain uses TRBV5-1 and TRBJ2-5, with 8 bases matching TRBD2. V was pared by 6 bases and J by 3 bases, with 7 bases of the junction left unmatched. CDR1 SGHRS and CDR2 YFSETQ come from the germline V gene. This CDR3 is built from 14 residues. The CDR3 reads CASTLAGAEETQYF. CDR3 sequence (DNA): TGCGCCAGCACCCTAGCGGGCGCCGAAGAGACCCAGTACTTC.

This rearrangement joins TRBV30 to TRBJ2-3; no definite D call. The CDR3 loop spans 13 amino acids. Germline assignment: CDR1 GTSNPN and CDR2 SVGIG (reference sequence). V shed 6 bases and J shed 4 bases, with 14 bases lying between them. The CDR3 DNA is TGTGCCTGTCGACTCTCCCCGGCAGATACGCAGTATTTT. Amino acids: CACRLSPADTQYF.